This TCR beta chain comes out of a study of blood T cell repertoires in COVID-19. Study-wide background: Italy, Spain and the United States were the sources of the convalescent and acute COVID-19 samples. T cells, B-cell-depleted T cells, or PBMCs provided the cDNA or gDNA that served as material.

Original methodology: Reference gene primer amplification yielded estimated nucleated cell counts. TCRdb keeps only in-frame clones here, not all; method: immunoSEQ multiplex PCR. V and J calls and clone size are copied from that table; D and trimming were computed from the DNA. The table records about 170,000 clones, around 81% of them present only once. Looked up from germline, CDR1 is SGHRS and CDR2 is YFSETQ. The CDR3 contains 14 residues. The ends lost 5 bases at V and 3 bases at J; junction bases unmatched: 8. The chain uses TRBV5-1 and TRBJ2-7, with 7 bases identical to TRBD1. The source material was peripheral blood. This TCR derives from a human donor with acute or convalescent COVID-19. The donor label of this sample is uncertain. CDR3 in amino acids: CASSYRGGNYEQYF. Written as DNA, the CDR3 is TGCGCCAGCAGTTACAGGGGTGGAAACTACGAGCAGTACTTC.